The next 23 T cell receptor beta chains were all read from a single sample in a study of Ad26.COV2.S vaccination and SARS-CoV-2 variants. Noted treatment: around 19 received Ad26.COV2.S at low or high dose, single or two shots; five or six received placebo; per-sample allocation not given. It was on day 63 after the first vaccine or placebo injection that samples were taken. TCRdb's copy holds only in-frame clones and misses some; the assay was immunoSEQ multiplex PCR. The table records roughly 700,000 clones, roughly nine tenths of them present only once. Material: peripheral blood, obtained in a trial of Ad26.COV2.S vaccine versus placebo. Receptors were obtained from a person aged 18-65 years who received the Ad26.COV2.S COVID-19 vaccine or a placebo.

The chain combines TRBV7-8 with TRBJ2-5, with D uncertain. The length of the CDR3 is 12 residues. Deletions cut 2 bases from V and 5 bases from J, with 6 bases between. Germline CDR1 is SGHVS and CDR2 is FQNEAQ. CDR3 residues: CASSLRVETQYF. DNA for the CDR3: TGTGCCAGCAGCTTAAGGGTGGAGACCCAGTACTTC.

This clone was detected once. Other DNA sequences from this sample encode an identical CDR3 as well. The chain is built from TRBV11-2 and TRBJ2-5; no reliable D call. Germline CDR1 is SGHAT and CDR2 is FQNNGV. The CDR3 loop spans 12 amino acids. V lost 3 bases to trimming and J lost 5 bases, with 7 bases between them. The CDR3: CASSLVSETQYF. As DNA, the CDR3 is TGTGCCAGCAGCTTGGTATCGGAGACCCAGTACTTC.

As to this clone: Other DNA sequences in this specimen translate into the identical CDR3. CDR3 DNA sequence: TGTGCCTGGAGTGTATCGGGTACTGAAGCTTTCTTT. Its translation: CAWSVSGTEAFF. V gene TRBV30 combines with J gene TRBJ1-1; D gene uncertain. The CDR3 is made up of 12 amino acids. Between the trimmed V and J ends, which lost 0 bases and 5 bases, there was a span of 7 bases. The germline CDR1 and CDR2 sequences are GTSNPN and SVGIG (reference sequence). Together with reference TRBV30 and TRBJ1-1, the CDR3 gives the full variable domain: SQTIHQWPATLVQPVGSPLSLECTVEGTSNPNLYWYRQAAGRGLQLLFYSVGIGQISSEVPQNLSASRPQDRQFILSSKKLLLSDSGFYLCAWSVSGTEAFFGQGTRLTVV.

The V call is TRBV24-1, the J call TRBJ1-2, with D hard to call. Trimming left V 3 bases short and J 4 bases short, with 11 bases between. Germline V gene data show CDR1 as KGHDR and CDR2 as SFDVKD. The CDR3 loop spans 14 amino acids. As DNA, the CDR3 is TGTGCCACCAGTGATCCTAATCGGGGCTATGGCTACACCTTC. Translating it yields CATSDPNRGYGYTF.

This chain uses TRBV11-2 with TRBJ2-3; D gene unclear. V was cut by 3 bases and J by 2 bases, with 9 bases left in between. Germline CDR1 SGHAT, CDR2 FQNNGV. The CDR3 covers 14 residues. CDR3 nucleotide sequence: TGTGCCAGCAGCTTGAGTCAGCCCACAGATACGCAGTATTTT. It encodes CASSLSQPTDTQYF.

The chain uses TRBV5-8 and TRBJ2-3; 8 nucleotides match TRBD2. J lost 4 bases, V lost 2 bases, and 6 bases had no gene match. Germline V gives CDR1 SGHTS, CDR2 YDEGEE. The CDR3 loop spans 15 amino acids. The CDR3 bases are TGTGCCAGCAGCTTCTCCGGGGGGGCCTCAGATACGCAGTATTTT. Amino acid sequence: CASSFSGGASDTQYF.

The gene calls are TRBV7-6 and TRBJ2-7, with D perhaps matching TRBD1 or TRBD2 (5 bases each). The germline V gene encodes CDR1 SGHVS and CDR2 FNYEAQ. This CDR3 has 14 amino acids. The germline V and J ends were trimmed by 5 bases and 0 bases, with 11 bases remaining between them. CDR3 coding DNA: TGTGCCAGCAGCCCGGGACGGAACTCCTACGAGCAGTACTTC. Its protein product is CASSPGRNSYEQYF.

This chain uses TRBV4-3 with TRBJ2-2, with 8 bases lining up with TRBD1. CDR1 and CDR2 (germline): LGHNA, YSLEER. This CDR3 has 16 amino acids. The junction had 6 bases not matched to a gene; V was cut back by 1 base and J by 5 bases. CDR3 loop: CASSQGQGARTGELFF. DNA of the CDR3: TGCGCCAGCAGCCAAGGGCAGGGGGCGCGGACCGGGGAGCTGTTTTTT.

The V and J genes are TRBV5-4 and TRBJ1-5; D is ambiguous. Trimming removed 0 bases from V and 3 bases from J, with 10 bases in between. Germline V CDR1 and CDR2: SGHNT, YYREEE (reference sequence). The CDR3 is 15 amino acids. This CDR3 reads CASSLGGTVNQPQHF. The CDR3 region has the DNA TGTGCCAGCAGCTTGGGGGGAACTGTCAATCAGCCCCAGCATTTT.

This clone was recorded once. CDR3: CASSSGSGTLTDTQYF. The CDR3 nucleotides are TGTGCCAGCAGCTCGGGTAGCGGGACTCTAACAGATACGCAGTATTTT. The gene calls are TRBV7-9 and TRBJ2-3; 8 bases are shared with TRBD2. With 4 bases clipped from V and 3 bases from J, the junction kept 9 bases outside the gene matches. Germline lookup yields CDR1 SEHNR and CDR2 FQNEAQ (reference sequence). CDR3 length: 16 amino acids.

In the case of this clone: At the DNA level, this CDR3 is encoded by other sequences in the same sample as well. The J gene is TRBJ2-3, the V gene TRBV10-3, with D perhaps TRBD1 or TRBD2 (6 bases each). CDR1 is ENHRY and CDR2 is SYGVKD in the germline V gene. CDR3 length equals 13 residues. Trimming removed 10 bases at V and 2 bases at J, with 13 bases between. In DNA, the CDR3 is TGTGCCACCCGAGGGGGGTCCACAGATACGCAGTATTTT. This gives the protein CATRGGSTDTQYF.

V and J are TRBV7-9 and TRBJ2-1; TRBD1 aligns across 9 bases. In germline, CDR1 is SEHNR, CDR2 FQNEAQ (reference sequence). With 6 bases clipped from V and 9 bases from J, the junction kept 15 bases outside the gene matches. The CDR3 is 16 amino acids. The chain's CDR3 is CASSSTSGTGSVEQFF. The CDR3 region has the DNA TGTGCCAGCAGTTCAACTTCCGGGACAGGGAGTGTTGAGCAGTTCTTC.

This chain uses TRBV19 with TRBJ2-1; 7 bases line up with TRBD2. The CDR3 runs 15 residues. Germline loops: CDR1 LNHDA, CDR2 SQIVND (reference sequence). After removal of 7 bases from V and 1 base from J, the junction contained 7 bases not matched to a gene. CDR3 loop: CASTLGRGSYNEQFF. CDR3 bases: TGTGCCAGTACCCTGGGGCGGGGGTCCTACAATGAGCAGTTCTTC.

The V call is TRBV19, the J call TRBJ1-2; tentative D call: TRBD1 (6 bases). Trimming removed 7 bases from V and 4 bases from J, with 19 bases in between. Germline assignment: CDR1 LNHDA and CDR2 SQIVND (reference sequence). The CDR3 is 15 residues long. CDR3 sequence reads: CASTTSSGASYGYTF. The CDR3 DNA sequence: TGTGCCAGTACCACATCTTCGGGGGCTTCCTATGGCTACACCTTC.

The chain has TRBV6-1 and TRBJ2-5, with D tentatively TRBD2 (7 bases). CDR1 MNHNS and CDR2 SASEGT come from the germline V gene. V was clipped by 3 bases and J by 1 base, with 9 bases between them. The CDR3 runs 14 residues. The DNA of the CDR3 is TGTGCCAGCAGTGAGGGGGGGCCCCAAGAGACCCAGTACTTC. It codes for CASSEGGPQETQYF.

V gene TRBV5-6 combines with J gene TRBJ1-2; a possible D gene is TRBD1 (6 bases). Germline CDR1 reads SGHDT; CDR2 reads YYEEEE. Between the trimmed V and J ends, which lost 0 bases and 4 bases, there was a span of 7 bases. CDR3 length: 13 residues. The CDR3, as DNA: TGTGCCAGCAGCTTGGGGGGGCCCTATGGCTACACCTTC. Protein: CASSLGGPYGYTF.

The table lists this clone with a count of one. The chain joins TRBV5-4 to TRBJ2-5; 8 positions agree with TRBD2. This CDR3 spans 16 amino acids. Trimming at V came to 4 bases and at J to 1 base, leaving 9 bases not matched to a gene. Looked up from germline, CDR1 is SGHNT and CDR2 is YYREEE (reference sequence). The CDR3 DNA follows: TGTGCCAGCAGCCATCGCAAGCGGGGGAGCCAAGAGACCCAGTACTTC. Protein: CASSHRKRGSQETQYF.

A remark on this clone: This CDR3 is also generated by other DNA sequences in the sample. The V gene is TRBV18, the J gene TRBJ1-4; 10 nucleotides line up with TRBD1. The CDR3 spans 14 residues. Losses at the gene ends were 2 bases for V and 8 bases for J; bases not matched to a gene: 2. Germline CDR1 is KGHSH and CDR2 is LQKENI. The DNA for the CDR3 is TGTGCCAGCTCACCAGACAGGGGGCGCGAAAAACTGTTTTTT. It yields the protein CASSPDRGREKLFF. Full variable domain (rest looked up from reference TRBV18 and TRBJ1-4): NAGVMQNPRHLVRRRGQEARLRCSPMKGHSHVYWYRQLPEEGLKFMVYLQKENIIDESGMPKERFSAEFPKEGPSILRIQQVVRGDSAAYFCASSPDRGREKLFFGSGTQLSVL.

The chain carries TRBV5-1 and TRBJ2-7; D is unresolved. Per germline, CDR1 SGHRS and CDR2 YFSETQ. There are 13 residues in the CDR3. Trimming cost V 4 bases and J 4 bases, with 12 bases left between them. CDR3 loop: CASSPWADYEQYF. The CDR3 nucleotides are TGCGCCAGCAGCCCCTGGGCGGATTACGAGCAGTACTTC.

The chain has TRBV7-9 and TRBJ2-2, with D maybe TRBD2 (6 bases). CDR1 is SEHNR, CDR2 FQNEAQ, per germline (reference sequence). CDR3 length: 15 amino acids. The V end was cut by 3 bases, the J end by 4 bases, with 12 bases between. This CDR3 is CASSFSAGITGELFF. The CDR3 nucleotides are TGTGCCAGCAGCTTTTCCGCGGGGATCACCGGGGAGCTGTTTTTT.

The rearrangement uses TRBV7-2 and TRBJ2-2, with 9 bases lining up with TRBD2. CDR3 size: 16 residues. V trimming: 2 bases; J trimming: 0 bases; junction bases outside the gene matches: 1. Germline CDR1 reads SGHTA; CDR2 reads FQGNSA. CDR3 nucleotide sequence: TGTGCCAGCAGCTTACCTAGCGGGACGAACACCGGGGAGCTGTTTTTT. Translation: CASSLPSGTNTGELFF.

The genes are TRBV10-3 and TRBJ1-1; TRBD1 matches at 7 bases. Per the germline V gene, CDR1 is ENHRY and CDR2 is SYGVKD. The junction had 7 bases not matched to a gene; V was cut back by 6 bases and J by 0 bases. The CDR3 length is 15 residues. The CDR3: CAIRTRQGMNTEAFF. CDR3 bases: TGTGCCATCAGGACCAGACAGGGAATGAACACTGAAGCTTTCTTT.

This clone was picked up many times. The rearrangement uses TRBV21-1 and TRBJ2-5. TRBV21-1 is reported as a pseudogene. The CDR3 covers 14 residues. The DNA of the CDR3 is TGTGCCAGCAGCAAAATACGACCTCAAGAGACCCAGTACTTC. As protein: CASSKIRPQETQYF.